This T cell receptor beta chain derives from a study of cytomegalovirus exposure and HLA in healthy donors. PCR employed 60 Vbeta and 13 Jbeta primers. Using immunoSEQ multiplex PCR, the repertoire was profiled, and TCRdb retains in-frame clones only, with some absent. Of 120,000 or so clones listed, roughly 84% are singletons. The sequencing sample was made of PBMCs. The source is a man aged 25-45 years in good health and CMV-seropositive.

The CDR3 is CASSFGQGTHNEQFF. The CDR3 nucleotides read TGTGCCAGCAGCTTTGGACAGGGGACCCACAATGAGCAGTTCTTC. The chain employs TRBV7-9 and TRBJ2-1; TRBD1 matches at 9 bases. The CDR3 totals 15 residues. The J segment lost 5 bases and the V segment lost 3 bases, leaving 5 bases of the junction unmatched. Germline V CDR1 and CDR2: SEHNR, FQNEAQ (reference sequence).